These 2 T cell receptor beta chains were sequenced from one sample in a study of OX40 agonist ivuxolimab in advanced cancers. TCRdb's copy holds only in-frame clones and misses some; the assay was immunoSEQ multiplex PCR. The table includes roughly 140,000 clones, approximately 94% detected once. The specimen was CD4+ or CD8+ T cells sorted from blood, collected in a trial of the OX40 agonist ivuxolimab. The receptors shown here come from an adult with an advanced solid tumor such as melanoma, head and neck, liver or kidney cancer.

The V gene is TRBV4-1, the J gene TRBJ2-5, with D uncertain. Germline lookup yields CDR1 MGHRA and CDR2 YSYEKL. Trimming removed 5 bases at V and 2 bases at J, with 9 bases between. The CDR3 has 13 residues. CDR3 region: CASSFGPQETQYF. CDR3 nucleotide sequence: TGCGCCAGCAGCTTTGGGCCACAAGAGACCCAGTACTTC.

This clone has a single count. One end of the junction varies from germline; a read error may be responsible. The chain employs TRBV6-5 and TRBJ1-2, with 7 bases matching TRBD1. The CDR3 extends over 13 amino acids. Per the germline V gene, CDR1 is MNHEY and CDR2 is SVGAGI. The CDR3 protein is CASSQPTGTRPYF. CDR3 in DNA: TGTGCCAGCAGTCAACCGACAGGGACCAGACCTTACTTC.